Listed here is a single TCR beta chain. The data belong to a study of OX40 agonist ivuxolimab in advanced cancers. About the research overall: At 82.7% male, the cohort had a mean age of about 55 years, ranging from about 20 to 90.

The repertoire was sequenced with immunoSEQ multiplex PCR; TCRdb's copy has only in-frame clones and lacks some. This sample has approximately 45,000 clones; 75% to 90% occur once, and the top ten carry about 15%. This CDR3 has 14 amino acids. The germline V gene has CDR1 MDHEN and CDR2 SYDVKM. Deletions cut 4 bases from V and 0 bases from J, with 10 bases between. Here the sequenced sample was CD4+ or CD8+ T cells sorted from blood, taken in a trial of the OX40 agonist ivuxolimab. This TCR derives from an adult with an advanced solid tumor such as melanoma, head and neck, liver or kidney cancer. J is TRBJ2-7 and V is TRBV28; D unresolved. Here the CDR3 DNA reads TGTGCCAGCAGTTCCGCCTTTAGCTCCTACGAGCAGTACTTC. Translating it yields CASSSAFSSYEQYF.